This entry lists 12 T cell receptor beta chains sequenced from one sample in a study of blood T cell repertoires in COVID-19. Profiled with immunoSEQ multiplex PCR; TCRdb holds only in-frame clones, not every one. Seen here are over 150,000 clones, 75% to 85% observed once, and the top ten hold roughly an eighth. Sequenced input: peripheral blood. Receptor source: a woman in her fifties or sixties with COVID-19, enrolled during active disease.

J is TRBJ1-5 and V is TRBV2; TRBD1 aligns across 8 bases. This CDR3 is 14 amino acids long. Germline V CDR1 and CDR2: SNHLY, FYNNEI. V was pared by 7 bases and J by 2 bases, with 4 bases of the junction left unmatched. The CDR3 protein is CASNADRGNQPQHF. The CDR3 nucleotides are TGTGCCAGCAACGCGGACAGGGGCAATCAGCCCCAGCATTTT.

CDR3 amino acids: CASSPGLAGGTGANVLTF. The DNA of the CDR3 is TGTGCCAGCAGCCCCGGACTAGCGGGAGGAACTGGGGCCAACGTCCTGACTTTC. The J gene is TRBJ2-6, the V gene TRBV7-3, with TRBD2 identical over 14 bases. Germline lookup yields CDR1 SGHTA and CDR2 FQGTGA. CDR3 length: 18 residues. V was clipped by 5 bases and J by 2 bases; unmatched bases: 5.

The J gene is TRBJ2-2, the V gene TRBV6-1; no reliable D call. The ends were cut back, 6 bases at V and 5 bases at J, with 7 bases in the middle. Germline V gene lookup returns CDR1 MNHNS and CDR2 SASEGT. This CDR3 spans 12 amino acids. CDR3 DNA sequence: TGTGCCAGCAGCCACGGGACCGGGGAGCTGTTTTTT. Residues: CASSHGTGELFF.

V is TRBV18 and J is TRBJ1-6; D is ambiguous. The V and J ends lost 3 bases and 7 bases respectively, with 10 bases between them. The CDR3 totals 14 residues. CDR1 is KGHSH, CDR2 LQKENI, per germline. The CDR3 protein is CASSPDFRNSPLHF. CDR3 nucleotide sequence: TGTGCCAGCTCACCGGACTTTCGGAATTCACCCCTCCACTTT.

CDR3 DNA sequence: TGTGCTAGTGGTTTGGTTCTATTACAGCACACATTGCCCCGGGGTAATTCACCCCTCCACTTT. This translates into CASGLVLLQHTLPRGNSPLHF. The chain couples TRBV12-5 to TRBJ1-6; D is unclear. Germline V gene lookup returns CDR1 LGHNT and CDR2 FRNRAP. This CDR3 is built from 21 residues. The germline V and J ends were trimmed by 0 bases and 6 bases, with 27 bases remaining between them.

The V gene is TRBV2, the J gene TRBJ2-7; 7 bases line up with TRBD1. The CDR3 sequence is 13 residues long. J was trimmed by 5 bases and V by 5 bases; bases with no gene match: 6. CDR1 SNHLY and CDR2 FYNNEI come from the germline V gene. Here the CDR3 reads CASSLTGVHEQYV. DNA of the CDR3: TGTGCCAGCAGTTTAACAGGGGTGCACGAGCAGTACGTC.

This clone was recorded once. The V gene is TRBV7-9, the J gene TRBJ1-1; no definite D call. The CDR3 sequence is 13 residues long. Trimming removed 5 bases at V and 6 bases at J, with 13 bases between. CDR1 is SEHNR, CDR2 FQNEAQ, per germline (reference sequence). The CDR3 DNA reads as TGTGCCAGCAGCCCACCCGTGAGTCCTGAAGCTTTCTTT. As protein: CASSPPVSPEAFF.

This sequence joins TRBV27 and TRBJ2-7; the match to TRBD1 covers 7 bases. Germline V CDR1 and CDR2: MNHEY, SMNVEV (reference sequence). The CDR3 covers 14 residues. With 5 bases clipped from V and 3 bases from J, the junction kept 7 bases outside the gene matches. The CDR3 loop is CASSTRQGNYEQYV. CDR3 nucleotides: TGTGCCAGCAGTACCCGACAGGGCAACTACGAGCAGTACGTC.

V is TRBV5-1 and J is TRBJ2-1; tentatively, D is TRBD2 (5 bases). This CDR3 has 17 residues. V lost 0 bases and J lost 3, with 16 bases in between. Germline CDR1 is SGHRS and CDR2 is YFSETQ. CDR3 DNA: TGCGCCAGCAGCTTGGGAAAGGGAGCGGACCACTACAATGAGCAGTTCTTC. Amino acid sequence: CASSLGKGADHYNEQFF.

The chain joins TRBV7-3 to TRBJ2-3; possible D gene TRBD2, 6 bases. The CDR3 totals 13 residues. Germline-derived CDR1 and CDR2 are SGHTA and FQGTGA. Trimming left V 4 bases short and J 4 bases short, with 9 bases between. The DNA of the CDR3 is TGTGCCAGCAGCTCCTTAGCGGCAGATACGCAGTATTTT. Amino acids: CASSSLAADTQYF.

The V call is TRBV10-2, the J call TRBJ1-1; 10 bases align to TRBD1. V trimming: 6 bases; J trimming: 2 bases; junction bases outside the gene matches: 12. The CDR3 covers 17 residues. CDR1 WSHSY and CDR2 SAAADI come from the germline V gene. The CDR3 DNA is TGCGCCAGCAGGGAACAAGCCGGGACAGGGGTTAACACTGAAGCTTTCTTT. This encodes CASREQAGTGVNTEAFF.

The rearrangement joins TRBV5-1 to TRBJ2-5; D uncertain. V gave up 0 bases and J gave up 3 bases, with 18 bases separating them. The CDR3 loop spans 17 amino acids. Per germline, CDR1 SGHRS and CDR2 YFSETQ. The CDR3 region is CASSLARRLGEEETQYF. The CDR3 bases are TGCGCCAGCAGCTTGGCCCGACGGCTTGGTGAGGAAGAGACCCAGTACTTC.